These T cell receptor beta chains were read from a single sample in a study of cytotoxic CD8 clonotypes in ibrutinib-treated CLL. TCRdb's table, derived via immunoSEQ multiplex PCR, lists solely in-frame clones and lacks some. Among over 95,000 clones listed, roughly 60% were seen once. The sequenced sample was PBMCs, obtained after 24 months of ibrutinib treatment. The source of these receptors is a human donor with chronic lymphocytic leukemia. CDR3s include the opening cysteine and the closing phenylalanine or tryptophan. A D gene is named only where the DNA matches it firmly. For some rows the clone size is stated as once, few or many, or as a class when expanded; others skip it.

TRBJ1-2 TRBV7-2 . . TGTGCCAGCAGCTTAGGAGGGGGTAATGGCTACACCTTC CASSLGGGNGYTF
TRBJ2-2 TRBV27 . . TGTGCCAGCAGTTTGGGACGGGGCCGAAACACCGGGGAGCTGTTTTTT CASSLGRGRNTGELFF
TRBJ1-5 TRBV10-1 . . TGCGCCAGCAGTGACAGCAATCAGCCCCAGCATTTT CASSDSNQPQHF
TRBJ1-5 TRBV6-1 . few TGTGCCAGCAGTGAACTATCTTCGAATCAGCCCCAGCATTTT CASSELSSNQPQHF
TRBJ2-1 TRBV9 . . TGTGCCAGCAGCGTAGACGGTGAGCAGTTCTTC CASSVDGEQFF
TRBJ1-2 TRBV5-6 TRBD1 . TGTGCCAGCAGCCCATACAGGGGAGATGGCTACACCTTC CASSPYRGDGYTF
TRBJ1-2 TRBV27 TRBD1 few TGTGCCAGCAGGCCCGGACAGGGGGTTGGTGGCTACACCTTC CASRPGQGVGGYTF
TRBJ1-6 TRBV23-1 TRBD1 . TGCGCCAGCATATCGGACAGGGGCACGAATTCACCCCTCCACTTT CASISDRGTNSPLHF
TRBJ2-2 TRBV4-2 TRBD1 . TGTGCCAGCAGCCGCCAAAGACAGGGTTTTGGTTCAGGGTACACCGGGGAGCTGTTTTTT CASSRQRQGFGSGYTGELFF
TRBJ2-7 TRBV6-1 TRBD1 . TGTGCCACCTCGGGACAGACGTACGAGCAGTACTTC CATSGQTYEQYF
TRBJ2-7 TRBV7-9 TRBD1 . TGTGCCAGCAGTTCACCCGACAGGGGTCACTACGAGCAGTACTTC CASSSPDRGHYEQYF
TRBJ2-3 TRBV7-5 . few TGTGCCAGGGGGAGGTGGGATCAGCAAAAGACGCAGTATTTT CARGRWDQQKTQYF
TRBJ2-3 TRBV18 . . TGTGCCAGCTCCCTTGGGGCAGATAGTGGTACGCAGTATTTT CASSLGADSGTQYF
TRBJ2-7 TRBV27 . . TGTGCCAGCAGTTTAAGGGAAGACTACGAGCAGTACTTC CASSLREDYEQYF
TRBJ1-4 TRBV2 . few TGTGCCGGCCAGGGGCTGAATGAAAAACTGTTTTTT CAGQGLNEKLFF
TRBJ2-7 TRBV11-2 . . TGTGCCAGCAGCTTAGATTGGGCCTCCTACGAGCAGTACTTC CASSLDWASYEQYF
TRBJ2-2 TRBV7-3 . . TGTGCCAGCAGCATCGACGGAAACACCGGGGAGCTGTTTTTT CASSIDGNTGELFF
TRBJ1-1 TRBV9 . . TGTGCCAGCAGCGTAGGGGTCCCCGGGGAGTCGACTTTCTTT CASSVGVPGESTFF
TRBJ2-7 TRBV5-4 TRBD2 . TGTGCCAGCAGCTGGGAGCGGGGGAGGCCCTTCTACGAGCAGTACTTC CASSWERGRPFYEQYF
TRBJ1-1 TRBV29-1 . . TGCAGCGTTTCCCAGAAGACAGCGAACACTGAAGCTTTCTTT CSVSQKTANTEAFF
TRBJ2-1 TRBV6-6 . . TGTGCCAGCAGTTACTTCGGGAACAATGAGCAGTTCTTC CASSYFGNNEQFF
TRBJ2-1 TRBV2 TRBD1 . TGTGCCAGCAGTGAAAACAGGGGGCTATACAATGAGCAGTTCTTC CASSENRGLYNEQFF
TRBJ2-3 TRBV2 TRBD2 . TGTGCCAGCAGTCTTCAACTAGCGGGGGGGTCTATCGATACGCAGTATTTT CASSLQLAGGSIDTQYF
TRBJ1-6 TRBV28 TRBD1 . TGTGCCAGCACCTCCACGGGACAGGGTGGTGATAATTCACCCCTCCACTTT CASTSTGQGGDNSPLHF
TRBJ2-5 TRBV30 TRBD1 . TGTGCCTGGAGTTTAAACAGGGGAGAGACCCAGTACTTC CAWSLNRGETQYF
TRBJ1-6 TRBV5-1 . once TGCGCCAGCAGCTTAATAGAGAGCTCCTATAATTCACCCCTCCACTTT CASSLIESSYNSPLHF
TRBJ1-4 TRBV9 . . TGTGCCAGCAGCGTAGCTTCGTTACAGGGCGAAAAACTGTTTTTT CASSVASLQGEKLFF
TRBJ1-1 TRBV5-1 . few TGCGCCAGCAGCCAGATGCAGCTAACGAACACTGAAGCTTTCTTT CASSQMQLTNTEAFF
TRBJ2-3 TRBV9 . . TGTGCCAGCAGCGTAGCTGGCCCCTCAAGGGGCGTTACGCAGTATTTT CASSVAGPSRGVTQYF
TRBJ2-7 TRBV5-1 TRBD1 . TGCGCCAGCAGCTCGGGGACCCGGGACAGGACCTACGAGCAGTACTTC CASSSGTRDRTYEQYF
TRBJ2-7 TRBV27 TRBD1 few TGTGCCAGCAGCCTATCCCCACAGGGGGCAGCCTACGAGCAGTACTTC CASSLSPQGAAYEQYF
TRBJ1-4 TRBV15 TRBD1 . TGTGCCACCAGCAGGGGACAGGTCCGGGAGGAAAAACTGTTTTTT CATSRGQVREEKLFF
TRBJ1-5 TRBV7-2 . few TGTGCCAGCAGCCTCCAGGATCAGCCCCAGCATTTT CASSLQDQPQHF
TRBJ2-5 TRBV2 . few TGTGCCAGCAGGGGGGCCAGAGAGACCCAGTACTTC CASRGARETQYF
TRBJ2-7 TRBV27 TRBD1 . TGTGCCAGCAGTTTATTAAGGGGACAGGGCAACGAGCAGTACTTC CASSLLRGQGNEQYF
TRBJ1-2 TRBV19 TRBD1 . TGTGCCAGTAGTAGTACCGGGACAGGGGTTTCGCCTGGCTACACCTTC CASSSTGTGVSPGYTF
TRBJ2-5 TRBV29-1 TRBD1 . TGCAGCGTACTTACTGACAGGGGACGGGAGACCCAGTACTTC CSVLTDRGRETQYF
TRBJ1-4 TRBV30 . . TGTGCCTGGGCAGGGGCTTATAATGAAAAACTGTTTTTT CAWAGAYNEKLFF
TRBJ2-5 TRBV9 TRBD2 few TGTGCCAGCAGCGTAGGACTAGCGGAGACCCAGTACTTC CASSVGLAETQYF
TRBJ2-1 TRBV28 TRBD1 few TGTGCCAGCAGGGACAGGGAACGGGGTGAGCAGTTCTTC CASRDRERGEQFF
TRBJ1-2 TRBV19 TRBD1 . TGTGCCAGTAGTATAGTAGGGGGACAGGGGACCACGCATGGCTACACCTTC CASSIVGGQGTTHGYTF
TRBJ2-3 TRBV7-8 . . TGTGCCAGCATGAAAGCAGAACTAGCAATAGATACGCAGTATTTT CASMKAELAIDTQYF
TRBJ2-5 TRBV19 TRBD1 . TGTGCCAGTAGTGGGGACTTTTGGACAGGGGAAGAGACCCAGTACTTC CASSGDFWTGEETQYF
TRBJ1-4 TRBV6-5 . . TGTGCCAGCAGTGATAGAGGGATTAATGAAAAACTGTTTTTT CASSDRGINEKLFF
TRBJ1-4 TRBV9 . few TGTGCCAGCAGCGCCCACGGGAGCGACGAAAAACTGTTTTTT CASSAHGSDEKLFF
TRBJ1-1 TRBV7-2 . . TGTGCCAGCAGCTTAGTTTCTGGACAGTTGTCAGGGACTGAAGCTTTCTTT CASSLVSGQLSGTEAFF